The rows below give T cell receptor beta chains drawn from one sample of a study of CD8 T cells in ankylosing spondylitis. TCRdb re-called the 5' RACE reads with MiXCR, one entry per CDR3 protein. This sample yields about 240,000 distinct CDR3 sequences, of which 8.6% are seen a single time; 6.5% to 7% belongs to the top ten. The source material was blood, either unsorted or a sorted T cell fraction (not recorded which). The receptor set was obtained from a male donor with ankylosing spondylitis or in good health (not recorded which). CDR3s include the opening cysteine and the closing phenylalanine or tryptophan. A D gene is named only where the DNA matches it firmly. The listing skips clone size in some rows; elsewhere it reads once, few, many or a size class.

d_call clone_size j_call v_call cdr3_nt cdr3_aa
. many TRBJ2-1 TRBV5-6 TGTGCCAGCAGCTTAAGTGGACAGTACAATGAGCAGTTCTTC CASSLSGQYNEQFF
. few TRBJ2-1 TRBV7-3 TGTGCCAGCAGCCCAGTGCCCGGCGTTTCCAGCAATGAGCAGTTCTTC CASSPVPGVSSNEQFF
TRBD1 many TRBJ1-1 TRBV20-1 TGCAGTGCACCGGGACAGAGCTCTGAAGCTTTCTTT CSAPGQSSEAFF
. many TRBJ2-2 TRBV7-3 TGTGCCAGCAGCCTGGAGCCGACGGGACACCTCACCGGGGAGCTGTTTTTT CASSLEPTGHLTGELFF
. many TRBJ1-2 TRBV20-1 TGCAGTGCTAGCGGTTCGGGAGGCCAGGACAGATATGGCTACACCTTC CSASGSGGQDRYGYTF
. many TRBJ1-2 TRBV14 TGTGCCAGCAGCCAAGGTGGTCGATGGGGTGGCTACACCTTC CASSQGGRWGGYTF
. . TRBJ1-1 TRBV5-1 TGCGCCAGCAGCTTGGCGGTAGGTGCGATGGCTGAAGCTTTCTTT CASSLAVGAMAEAFF
. . TRBJ1-6 TRBV11-1 TGTGCCAGCAGCAATGGGGCGAGTACCGTAAATTCACCCCTCCACTTT CASSNGASTVNSPLHF
. many TRBJ2-7 TRBV20-1 TGCAGTGGTGGCCTCCGGGAAGAGCAGTACTTC CSGGLREEQYF
. few TRBJ2-5 TRBV4-1 TGCGCCAGCAGCCAAGGTTGGGGGGAGACCCAGTACTTC CASSQGWGETQYF
TRBD1 many TRBJ1-5 TRBV19 TGTGCCAGTAGTTCTGGCAGATCCGGGACAGGGGGTCAGCCCCAGCATTTT CASSSGRSGTGGQPQHF
. . TRBJ1-1 TRBV5-1 TGCGCCAGCAGCAGAAGGGTGGCCACTGAAGCTTTCTTT CASSRRVATEAFF
TRBD2 few TRBJ2-2 TRBV11-1 TGTGCCAGCAGCTTAGCGTCTAGCCTAGCGGGAGTTCCCACCGGGGAGCTGTTTTTT CASSLASSLAGVPTGELFF
. many TRBJ2-5 TRBV20-1 TGCAGTGCTAGAGATCCCCAGGGGCAAGGAGAGACCCAGTACTTC CSARDPQGQGETQYF
. many TRBJ1-3 TRBV5-1 TGCGCCAGCAGCACACAGGGTAAAGGAAACACCATATATTTT CASSTQGKGNTIYF
TRBD1 many TRBJ1-2 TRBV30 TGTGCCTGGACCCCGGACAGGAACTATGGCTACACCTTC CAWTPDRNYGYTF
. many TRBJ2-1 TRBV20-1 TGCAGTGCTGGGGGGCCAGGGTGGGGTGAGCAGTTCTTC CSAGGPGWGEQFF
. many TRBJ2-1 TRBV5-8 TGTGCCAGCAGCTTGGATGGCGGGGTGTACAATGAGCAGTTCTTC CASSLDGGVYNEQFF
. many TRBJ2-5 TRBV11-1 TGTGCCAGCAGTTCCATAGAGACCCAGTACTTC CASSSIETQYF
. many TRBJ1-1 TRBV6-6 TGTGCCAGCAGTTACGGCAGGGACACTGAAGCTTTCTTT CASSYGRDTEAFF
. many TRBJ2-7 TRBV27 TGTGCCAGCAGTCCTGCGGGCGGCGGTTCCTACGAGCAGTACTTC CASSPAGGGSYEQYF
. many TRBJ2-1 TRBV2 TGTGCCAGCAGGGATGGCCGGGACGAGCAGTTCTTC CASRDGRDEQFF
. many TRBJ1-6 TRBV12-3/TRBV12-4 TGTGCCAGCAGTTTGTCTGGGAGAAATAATTCACCCCTCCACTTT CASSLSGRNNSPLHF
. . TRBJ2-5 TRBV25-1 TGTGCCAGCAGGTTGGGCAGGGCACAACAAGAGACCCAGTACTTC CASRLGRAQQETQYF
. . TRBJ1-1 TRBV4-2 TGTGCCAGCAGCCAAGGGGGTCCCGAAGCTTTCTTT CASSQGGPEAFF
TRBD2 many TRBJ2-1 TRBV14 TGTGCCAGCAGCCAACCGACTAGCGGGAGAAACAATGAGCAGTTCTTC CASSQPTSGRNNEQFF
TRBD1 many TRBJ1-1 TRBV20-1 TGCAGTGCTAGAACCTGGGACAGGGGGTTGGGCACTGAAGCTTTCTTT CSARTWDRGLGTEAFF
. many TRBJ2-5 TRBV7-2 TGTGCCAGCAGCTTATCATTGGGGCCACCAGAGACCCAGTACTTC CASSLSLGPPETQYF
. many TRBJ1-3 TRBV30 TGTGCCTGGTTAGGCTCTGGAAACACCATATATTTT CAWLGSGNTIYF
. many TRBJ2-3 TRBV27 TGTGCCAGCAGTTTACAAGCGGCCAGCACAGATACGCAGTATTTT CASSLQAASTDTQYF
. . TRBJ2-4 TRBV30 TGTGCCTGGAGTGATTCTTTAGCCAAAAACATTCAGTACTTC CAWSDSLAKNIQYF
. many TRBJ2-2 TRBV2 TGTGCCAGCAGTGAAGTCGGATACCCGAACACCGGGGAGCTGTTTTTT CASSEVGYPNTGELFF